This T cell receptor beta chain was recovered during a study of cytomegalovirus exposure and HLA in healthy donors. The wider study: The roughly 660 first-cohort repertoires shared a platform with the 120 or so validation repertoires, as reported in a later analysis.

The donors were part of the validation cohort of 100 to 150 subjects. That cohort was separate from the first cohort, which comprised several hundred subjects. TCRdb's copy holds only in-frame clones and misses some; the assay was immunoSEQ multiplex PCR. The sample carries around 250,000 clones, around 90% recorded once. Comment on this clone: What it binds is unknown.

Points from the study as a whole: The TCR clusters that emerged in the first cohort tended, a later analysis found, to co-occur in the approximately 130 validation repertoires. According to the study, 150 to 200 TCR beta chains were cytomegalovirus-associated.

The receptor comes from a young woman in good health and CMV-seronegative. The specimen sequenced was PBMCs.

CDR3 region: CASSLSPSRNGGNNQPQHF. In DNA form, the CDR3 reads TGTGCCAGCAGCTTATCTCCATCCCGTAACGGGGGAAACAATCAGCCCCAGCATTTT. The rearrangement links TRBV7-9 to TRBJ1-5, with D possibly matching TRBD1 (5 bases). Germline V gene lookup returns CDR1 SEHNR and CDR2 FQNEAQ (reference sequence). Trimming removed 2 bases from V and 3 bases from J, with 23 bases in between. The CDR3 runs 19 residues. The full variable domain, with the rest looked up from reference TRBV7-9 and TRBJ1-5, is DTGVSQNPRHKITKRGQNVTFRCDPISEHNRLYWYRQTLGQGPEFLTYFQNEAQLEKSRLLSDRFSAERPKGSFSTLEIQRTEQGDSAMYLCASSLSPSRNGGNNQPQHFGDGTRLSIL.